The table lists the clone carrying this TCR beta chain with many counts. The antigen remains unidentified. The data were obtained in a study of glioma-infiltrating T cells. Looking at the study overall: WHO grade II oligodendrogliomas or astrocytomas, plus non-recurrent WHO grade IV glioblastomas, were sampled. Whole-study findings and limits: Patients with low tissue-blood divergence carried a signature set of shared blood CDR3 motifs. Tissue-blood divergence was below expectation in non-neoplastic patients, above in gliomas.

This CDR3 has 15 residues. V gave up 6 bases and J gave up 1 base, with 12 bases separating them. Per the germline V gene, CDR1 is MNHNS and CDR2 is SASEGT. Using RNA template, CDR3s of TCR alpha and beta were amplified with iRepertoire arm-PCR. Tissue mRNA or PBMC total RNA, about 95-450 ng, went into one-step reverse transcription and amplification. TCRdb reprocessed the multiplex PCR reads with MiXCR, giving one entry per CDR3 protein. The data hold approximately 400,000 distinct CDR3 sequences, with around 38% observed a single time. This clonotype was obtained from a human donor with low-grade glioma or glioblastoma, undergoing nonglioma brain surgery, or in good health (not recorded which). The sequenced material came from glioma tissue, nonneoplastic brain tissue, or PBMCs (not recorded which). V is TRBV6-1 and J is TRBJ2-2; TRBD1 might be the D (6 bases). The CDR3 sequence: CASSRTVGNTGELFF. The CDR3 DNA reads TGTGCCAGCAGCAGGACAGTGGGGAACACCGGGGAGCTGTTTTTT.